The present TCR beta chain was sequenced within a study of T-cell reconstitution after alpha-beta-depleted transplantation in children (dated by TCRdb to the mid-2010s). About the full investigation: Using TCR repertoire profiling, the study quantitatively followed how T-cell immune reconstitution unfolded in children after TCRalphabeta/CD19-depleted allogeneic hematopoietic cell transplantation.

Sequences DFQATT (CDR1) and SNEGSKA (CDR2) are obtained from the germline V gene (reference sequence). The CDR3, from cysteine to phenylalanine, totals 15 residues. CDR3 DNA is the only sequence kept; it has 45 bases, read in frame from the first base. A distance of 18 bases separates the germline ends of V and J, which lose 5 bases and 4 bases respectively. In its sample, this clonotype was seen many times. There is no known antigen for this receptor. It has no much larger one-base neighbor in the sample; base qualities were not kept. The library was obtained by PCR. Sequencer: Illumina HiSeq 2500. Molecular barcoding was employed in the preparation of TCR libraries, with unique molecular identifiers being used to normalize TCRbeta repertoire quantification. The public sequencing data were trimmed at Q25 with fastp and processed into clonotypes with MiXCR by TCRdb, which kept only in-frame beta chains. CDR3 protein sequences are deduplicated, and each keeps its most common genes and DNA. The sample records almost 400,000 distinct CDR3 sequences, approximately 20% of which are singletons. 3.5% to 4% of the sample is taken by the ten largest.

The sample consisted of PBMCs from the stem cell graft donor, taken from the stem cell graft. The sequence was obtained from a human donor who donated a stem cell graft to a child with acute myeloid leukemia. The V gene is TRBV20-1 and the J gene is TRBJ2-1; no D gene is confidently identified. The sequenced DNA: TGCAGTGCTCCGCCGAGTGGGCGGCAGTACAATGAGCAGTTCTTC. This yields the protein CSAPPSGRQYNEQFF.